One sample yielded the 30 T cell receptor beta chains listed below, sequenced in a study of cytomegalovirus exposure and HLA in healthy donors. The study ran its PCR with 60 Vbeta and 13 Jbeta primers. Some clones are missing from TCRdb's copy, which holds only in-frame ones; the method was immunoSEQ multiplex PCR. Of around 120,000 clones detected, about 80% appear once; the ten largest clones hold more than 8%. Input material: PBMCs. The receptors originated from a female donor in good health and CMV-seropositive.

CDR3 sequence: CASSLEATGSLYEQYF. Here the CDR3 DNA reads TGTGCCAGCAGCTTAGAAGCGACAGGGTCCCTCTACGAGCAGTACTTC. This chain links TRBV11-2 with TRBJ2-7, with TRBD1 matching 7 bases. The trim removed 0 bases at V and 3 bases at J, leaving 8 bases unmatched. The CDR3 runs to 16 residues. CDR1 and CDR2 (germline): SGHAT, FQNNGV.

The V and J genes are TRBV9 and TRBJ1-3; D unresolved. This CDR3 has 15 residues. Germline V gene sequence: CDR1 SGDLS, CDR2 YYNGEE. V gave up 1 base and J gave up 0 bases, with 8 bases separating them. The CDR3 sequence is CASSVMGSSGNTIYF. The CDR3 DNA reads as TGTGCCAGCAGCGTAATGGGGAGCTCTGGAAACACCATATATTTT.

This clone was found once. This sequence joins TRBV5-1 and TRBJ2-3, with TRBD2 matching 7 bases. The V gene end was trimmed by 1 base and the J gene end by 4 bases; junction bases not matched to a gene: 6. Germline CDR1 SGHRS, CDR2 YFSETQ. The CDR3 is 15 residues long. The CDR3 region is CASSLRRGGADTQYF. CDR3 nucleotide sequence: TGCGCCAGCAGCTTGAGGCGGGGAGGGGCAGATACGCAGTATTTT.

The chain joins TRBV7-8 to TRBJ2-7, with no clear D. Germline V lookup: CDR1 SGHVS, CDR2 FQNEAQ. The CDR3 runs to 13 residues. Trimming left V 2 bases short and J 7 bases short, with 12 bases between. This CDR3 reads CASSLFIPREQYF. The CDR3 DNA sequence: TGTGCCAGCAGCTTATTTATCCCGCGAGAGCAGTACTTC.

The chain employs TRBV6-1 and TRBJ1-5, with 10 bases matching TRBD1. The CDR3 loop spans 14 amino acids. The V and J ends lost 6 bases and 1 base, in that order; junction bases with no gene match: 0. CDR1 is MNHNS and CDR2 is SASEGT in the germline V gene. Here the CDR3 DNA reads TGTGCCAGCAGGACAGGGGGCAGCAATCAGCCCCAGCATTTT. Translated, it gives CASRTGGSNQPQHF.

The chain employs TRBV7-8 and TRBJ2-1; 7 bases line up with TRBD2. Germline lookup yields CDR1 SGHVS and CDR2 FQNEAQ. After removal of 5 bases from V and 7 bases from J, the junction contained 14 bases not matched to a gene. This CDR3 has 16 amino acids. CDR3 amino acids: CASSESMGGVKNEQFF. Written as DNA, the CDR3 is TGTGCCAGCAGCGAAAGCATGGGGGGGGTCAAGAATGAGCAGTTCTTC.

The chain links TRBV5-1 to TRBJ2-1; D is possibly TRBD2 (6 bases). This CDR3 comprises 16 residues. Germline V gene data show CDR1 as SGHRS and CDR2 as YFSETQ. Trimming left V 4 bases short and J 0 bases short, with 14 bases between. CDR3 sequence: CASSPALGGSYNEQFF. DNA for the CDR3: TGCGCCAGCAGCCCTGCCCTGGGGGGCTCCTACAATGAGCAGTTCTTC.

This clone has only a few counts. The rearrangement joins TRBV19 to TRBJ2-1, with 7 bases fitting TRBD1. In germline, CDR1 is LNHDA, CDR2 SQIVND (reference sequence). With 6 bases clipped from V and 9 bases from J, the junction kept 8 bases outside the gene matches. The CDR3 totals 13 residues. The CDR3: CASSDRVGLEQFF. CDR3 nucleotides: TGTGCCAGTAGCGACAGGGTGGGTCTTGAGCAGTTCTTC.

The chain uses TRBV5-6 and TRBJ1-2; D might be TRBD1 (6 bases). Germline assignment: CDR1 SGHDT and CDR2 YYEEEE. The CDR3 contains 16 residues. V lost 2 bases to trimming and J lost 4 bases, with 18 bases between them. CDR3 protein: CASSLRGQPRLYGYTF. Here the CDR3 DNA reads TGTGCCAGCAGCTTACGAGGACAGCCGAGACTCTATGGCTACACCTTC.

The CDR3 DNA sequence: TGTGCCAGCAGTTTGCTAGAGACAGGGTTTTTTTCACCCCTCCACTTT. This gives the protein CASSLLETGFFSPLHF. The V and J genes are TRBV28 and TRBJ1-6, with 7 bases lining up with TRBD1. This CDR3 comprises 16 residues. The ends lost 3 bases at V and 9 bases at J; junction bases unmatched: 11. The germline V gene has CDR1 MDHEN and CDR2 SYDVKM.

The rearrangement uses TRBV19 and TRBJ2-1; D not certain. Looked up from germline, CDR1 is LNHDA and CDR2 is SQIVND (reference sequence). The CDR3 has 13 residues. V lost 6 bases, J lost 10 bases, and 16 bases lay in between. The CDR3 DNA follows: TGTGCCAGTAGAAAGGATGGTGTGCGGGAGCAGTTCTTC. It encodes CASRKDGVREQFF.

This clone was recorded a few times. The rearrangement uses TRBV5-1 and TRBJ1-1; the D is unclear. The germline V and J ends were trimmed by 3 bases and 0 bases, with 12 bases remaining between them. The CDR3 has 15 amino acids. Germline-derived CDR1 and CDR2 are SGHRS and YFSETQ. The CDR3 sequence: CASSSTSQVNTEAFF. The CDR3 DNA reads TGCGCCAGCAGCTCAACCTCGCAGGTGAACACTGAAGCTTTCTTT.

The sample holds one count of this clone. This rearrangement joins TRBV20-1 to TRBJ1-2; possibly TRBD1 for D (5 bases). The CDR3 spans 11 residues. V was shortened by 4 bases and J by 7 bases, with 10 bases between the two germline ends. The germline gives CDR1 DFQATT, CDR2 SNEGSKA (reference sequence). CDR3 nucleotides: TGCAGTGCTACGTGGGGCGTTGGCTACACCTTC. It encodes CSATWGVGYTF.

This CDR3 reads CASSLVAETQYF. The CDR3 DNA follows: TGTGCCAGCAGTTTGGTAGCTGAGACCCAGTACTTC. The rearrangement links TRBV28 to TRBJ2-5; D gene uncertain. This CDR3 region has 12 residues. V shed 3 bases and J shed 5 bases, with 7 bases lying between them. CDR1 and CDR2 (germline): MDHEN, SYDVKM.

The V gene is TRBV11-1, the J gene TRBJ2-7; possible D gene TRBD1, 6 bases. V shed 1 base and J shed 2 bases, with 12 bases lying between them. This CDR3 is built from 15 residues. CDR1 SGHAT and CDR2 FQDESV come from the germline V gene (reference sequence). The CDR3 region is CASSLDGQFAYEQYF. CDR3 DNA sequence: TGTGCCAGCAGCTTAGATGGACAGTTTGCCTACGAGCAGTACTTC.

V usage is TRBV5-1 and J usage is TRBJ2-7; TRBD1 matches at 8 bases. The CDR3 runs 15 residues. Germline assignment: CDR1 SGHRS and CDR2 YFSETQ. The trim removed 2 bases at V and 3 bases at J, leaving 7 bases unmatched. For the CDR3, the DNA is TGCGCCAGCAGCTTCCTCTCAGGGGGCGGCTACGAGCAGTACTTC. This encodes CASSFLSGGGYEQYF.

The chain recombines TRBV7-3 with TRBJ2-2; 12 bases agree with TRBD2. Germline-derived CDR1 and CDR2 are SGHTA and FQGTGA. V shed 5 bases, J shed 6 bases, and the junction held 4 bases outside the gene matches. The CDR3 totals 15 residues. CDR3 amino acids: CASSPLAGGSGELFF. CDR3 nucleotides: TGTGCCAGCAGCCCTCTAGCGGGGGGGTCCGGGGAGCTGTTTTTT.

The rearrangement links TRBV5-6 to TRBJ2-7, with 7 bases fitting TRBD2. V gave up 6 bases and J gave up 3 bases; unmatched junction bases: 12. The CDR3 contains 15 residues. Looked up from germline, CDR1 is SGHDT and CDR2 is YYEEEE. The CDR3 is CASTEGGVSGYEQYF. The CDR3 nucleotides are TGTGCCAGCACCGAGGGAGGGGTCAGTGGCTACGAGCAGTACTTC.

This CDR3 is CASSLADRGFGYTF. The CDR3, as DNA: TGTGCCAGCAGCTTGGCTGACAGGGGATTTGGCTACACCTTC. V and J are TRBV5-6 and TRBJ1-2; 8 positions match TRBD1. This CDR3 has 14 residues. Germline V gene data show CDR1 as SGHDT and CDR2 as YYEEEE. V was clipped by 0 bases and J by 7 bases; unmatched bases: 5.

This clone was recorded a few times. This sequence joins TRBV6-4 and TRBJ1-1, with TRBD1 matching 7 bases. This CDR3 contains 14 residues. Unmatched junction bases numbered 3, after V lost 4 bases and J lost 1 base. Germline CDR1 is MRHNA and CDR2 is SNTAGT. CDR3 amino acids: CASSGGTENTEAFF. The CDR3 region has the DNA TGTGCCAGCAGTGGCGGGACAGAGAACACTGAAGCTTTCTTT.

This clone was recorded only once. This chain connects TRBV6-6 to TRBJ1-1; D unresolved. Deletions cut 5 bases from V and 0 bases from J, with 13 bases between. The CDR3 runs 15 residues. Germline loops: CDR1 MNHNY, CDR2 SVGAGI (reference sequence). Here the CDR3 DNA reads TGTGCCAGCAGTCCCTCAGGCCTTCTGAACACTGAAGCTTTCTTT. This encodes CASSPSGLLNTEAFF.

The CDR3 region is CASSSRGLSQPQHF. Here the CDR3 DNA reads TGTGCCAGCAGTTCCAGGGGGCTGAGTCAGCCCCAGCATTTT. This rearrangement joins TRBV28 to TRBJ1-5, with 8 bases matching TRBD1. Looked up from germline, CDR1 is MDHEN and CDR2 is SYDVKM. Trimming at V came to 4 bases and at J to 6 bases, leaving 5 bases not matched to a gene. The length of the CDR3 is 14 residues. The full variable domain, its missing parts supplied by reference TRBV28 and TRBJ1-5, is DVKVTQSSRYLVKRTGEKVFLECVQDMDHENMFWYRQDPGLGLRLIYFSYDVKMKEKGDIPEGYSVSREKKERFSLILESASTNQTSMYLCASSSRGLSQPQHFGDGTRLSIL.

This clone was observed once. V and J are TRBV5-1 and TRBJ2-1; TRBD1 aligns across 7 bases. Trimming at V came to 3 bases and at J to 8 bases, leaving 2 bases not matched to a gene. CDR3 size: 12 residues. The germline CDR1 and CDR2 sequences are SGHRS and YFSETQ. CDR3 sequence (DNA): TGCGCCAGCAGCTACAGGGGAGATGAGCAGTTCTTC. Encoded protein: CASSYRGDEQFF.

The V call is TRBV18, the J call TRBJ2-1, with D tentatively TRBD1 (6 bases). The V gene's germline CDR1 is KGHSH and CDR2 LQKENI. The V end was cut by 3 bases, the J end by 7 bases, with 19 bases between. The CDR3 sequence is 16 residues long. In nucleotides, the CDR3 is TGTGCCAGCTCACCCCCTACAGGGACCACAGGGAATGAGCAGTTCTTC. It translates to CASSPPTGTTGNEQFF.

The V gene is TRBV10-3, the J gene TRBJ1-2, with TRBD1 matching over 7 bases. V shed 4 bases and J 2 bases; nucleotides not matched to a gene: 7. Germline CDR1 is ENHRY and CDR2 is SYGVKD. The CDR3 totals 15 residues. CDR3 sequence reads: CAISGGRGINYGYTF. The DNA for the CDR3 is TGTGCCATCAGTGGCGGCAGGGGGATCAACTATGGCTACACCTTC.

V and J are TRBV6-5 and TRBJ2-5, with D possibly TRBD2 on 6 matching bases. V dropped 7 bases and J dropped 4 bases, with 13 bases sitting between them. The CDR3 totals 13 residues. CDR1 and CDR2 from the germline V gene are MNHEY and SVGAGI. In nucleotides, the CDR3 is TGTGCCAGCACGAACGGCGGGATAGAGACCCAGTACTTC. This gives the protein CASTNGGIETQYF.

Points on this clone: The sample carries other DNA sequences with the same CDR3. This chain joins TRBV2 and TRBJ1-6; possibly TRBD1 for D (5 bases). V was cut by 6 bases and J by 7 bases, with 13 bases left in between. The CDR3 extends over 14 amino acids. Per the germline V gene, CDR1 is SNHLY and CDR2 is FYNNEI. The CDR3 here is CASRIQVLNSPLHF. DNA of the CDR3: TGTGCCAGCAGGATACAGGTTTTAAATTCACCCCTCCACTTT.

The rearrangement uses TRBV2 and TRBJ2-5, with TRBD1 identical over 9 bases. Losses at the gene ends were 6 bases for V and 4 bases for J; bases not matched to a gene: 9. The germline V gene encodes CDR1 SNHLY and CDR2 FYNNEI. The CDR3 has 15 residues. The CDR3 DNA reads TGTGCCAGCAGGACCGGGACAGGGTTTTTAGAGACCCAGTACTTC. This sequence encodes CASRTGTGFLETQYF.

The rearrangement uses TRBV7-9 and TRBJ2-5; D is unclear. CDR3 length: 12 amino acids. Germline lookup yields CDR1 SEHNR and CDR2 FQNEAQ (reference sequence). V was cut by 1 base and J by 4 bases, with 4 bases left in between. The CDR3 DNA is TGTGCCAGCAGCTTAGTGAGAGAGACCCAGTACTTC. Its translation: CASSLVRETQYF.

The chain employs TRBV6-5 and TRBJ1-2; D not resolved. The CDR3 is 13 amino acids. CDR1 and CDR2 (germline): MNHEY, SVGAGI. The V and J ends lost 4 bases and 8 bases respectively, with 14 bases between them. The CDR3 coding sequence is TGTGCCAGCAGTTCCACGGGATTTATAGGCTACACCTTC. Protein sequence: CASSSTGFIGYTF.